The 22 T cell receptor beta chains presented below share a single source sample, sequenced in a study of blood T cell repertoires in COVID-19. The repertoire was sequenced with immunoSEQ multiplex PCR; TCRdb's copy has only in-frame clones and lacks some. The table includes about 240,000 clones, approximately 90% detected once. Sequenced input: PBMCs or T cells enriched from blood (not recorded which). The receptors come from a woman aged 25 to 39 who had recovered from COVID-19.

This rearrangement joins TRBV29-1 to TRBJ2-1, with a tentative D call TRBD1 (5 bases). The germline gives CDR1 SQVTM, CDR2 ANQGSEA. This CDR3 spans 14 amino acids. Trimming shortened V by 0 bases and J by 12 bases, and 18 bases separated the two germline ends. In DNA form, the CDR3 reads TGCAGCGTTGAAGATCTGGGGCCCGTTGGACGGCAGTTCTTC. Protein: CSVEDLGPVGRQFF.

J is TRBJ1-5 and V is TRBV6-5; a weak D match, TRBD1 (5 bases). The CDR3 has 16 amino acids. V was shortened by 0 bases and J by 1 base, with 10 bases between the two germline ends. Germline V gene sequence: CDR1 MNHEY, CDR2 SVGAGI. The CDR3 DNA is TGTGCCAGCAGTTACTCGGCAGGGTTGAGCAATCAGCCCCAGCATTTT. It specifies CASSYSAGLSNQPQHF.

The gene calls are TRBV9 and TRBJ2-7, with D unclear. This CDR3 has 14 residues. V was clipped by 5 bases and J by 2 bases, with 14 bases between them. Germline CDR1 reads SGDLS; CDR2 reads YYNGEE. CDR3 DNA sequence: TGTGCCAGCAGTACAGATATGTTGACCTACGAGCAGTACTTC. Translation gives CASSTDMLTYEQYF.

The chain carries TRBV28 and TRBJ2-7; D might be TRBD2 (7 bases). This CDR3 spans 12 amino acids. Germline CDR1 and CDR2: MDHEN and SYDVKM. Here the CDR3 reads CVTGGPTYEQYF. The CDR3 DNA sequence: TGTGTCACGGGGGGCCCTACCTACGAGCAGTACTTC. The variable domain in full, completed from reference TRBV28 and TRBJ2-7, reads DVKVTQSSRYLVKRTGEKVFLECVQDMDHENMFWYRQDPGLGLRLIYFSYDVKMKEKGDIPEGYSVSREKKERFSLILESASTNQTSMYLCVTGGPTYEQYFGPGTRLTVT.

The V and J genes are TRBV6-4 and TRBJ1-2; TRBD1 might be the D (5 bases). V lost 0 bases to trimming and J lost 3 bases, with 17 bases between them. CDR3 length equals 17 residues. Per germline, CDR1 MRHNA and CDR2 SNTAGT. CDR3 sequence reads: CASSDSSSGGGYYGYTF. CDR3 DNA sequence: TGTGCCAGCAGTGACTCGTCGTCGGGTGGGGGGTACTATGGCTACACCTTC.

The V call is TRBV2, the J call TRBJ1-2, with D possibly matching TRBD1 (6 bases). The CDR3 is 13 residues long. CDR1 SNHLY and CDR2 FYNNEI come from the germline V gene. Trimming pared 4 bases from V and 5 bases from J, leaving 11 bases between. The CDR3 DNA reads TGTGCCAGCAGTGTAAGGGGGAATTATGGCTACACCTTC. Its protein is CASSVRGNYGYTF.

V usage is TRBV2 and J usage is TRBJ2-6; 9 bases match TRBD1. Trimming took 6 bases from V and 4 from J; bases not matched to a gene: 13. CDR1 is SNHLY and CDR2 is FYNNEI in the germline V gene. CDR3 length equals 18 residues. The CDR3: CASREPGQGTRGANVLTF. The CDR3 DNA sequence: TGTGCCAGCAGGGAGCCGGGACAGGGCACGCGAGGGGCCAACGTCCTGACTTTC.

CDR3 amino acids: CASKGQALADTEAFF. The CDR3 DNA follows: TGTGCCAGCAAGGGACAGGCGTTGGCAGACACTGAAGCTTTCTTT. The genes are TRBV6-5 and TRBJ1-1; 8 nucleotides align to TRBD1. This CDR3 contains 15 residues. CDR1 and CDR2 from the germline V gene are MNHEY and SVGAGI. V shed 7 bases, J shed 3 bases, and the junction held 10 bases outside the gene matches.

The chain employs TRBV11-3 and TRBJ2-1, with 9 bases identical to TRBD1. Germline loops: CDR1 SGHNT, CDR2 YENEEA. The CDR3 has 15 residues. Trimming removed 1 base from V and 3 bases from J; junction bases left unmatched: 1. CDR3 nucleotides: TGTGCCAGCAGCTTAGGGACAGGGGACTACAATGAGCAGTTCTTC. Protein: CASSLGTGDYNEQFF.

The V gene is TRBV30, the J gene TRBJ2-7; a possible D gene is TRBD1 (6 bases). The CDR3 runs 15 residues. CDR1 is GTSNPN, CDR2 SVGIG, per germline (reference sequence). Between the trimmed V and J ends, which lost 3 bases and 4 bases, there was a span of 19 bases. CDR3 DNA sequence: TGTGCCTGGAGGAGGGGGTACACGGCCCCTTACGAGCAGTACTTC. It encodes CAWRRGYTAPYEQYF. Complete variable domain (other parts from reference TRBV30 and TRBJ2-7): SQTIHQWPATLVQPVGSPLSLECTVEGTSNPNLYWYRQAAGRGLQLLFYSVGIGQISSEVPQNLSASRPQDRQFILSSKKLLLSDSGFYLCAWRRGYTAPYEQYFGPGTRLTVT.

On this clone itself: Other DNA sequences of this sample code for an identical CDR3. This chain links TRBV6-5 with TRBJ1-2, with D uncertain. V was trimmed by 0 bases and J by 6 bases, leaving 8 bases between them. Germline CDR1 and CDR2: MNHEY and SVGAGI. The CDR3 covers 13 residues. DNA for the CDR3: TGTGCCAGCAGTTACTCGCGCGGAGATGGCTACACCTTC. This codes for CASSYSRGDGYTF.

The rearrangement links TRBV7-6 to TRBJ1-5; D gene unclear. The CDR3 extends over 13 amino acids. With 5 bases removed from V and 4 bases from J, the gap between germline ends came to 9 bases. Germline V CDR1 and CDR2: SGHVS, FNYEAQ. This CDR3 reads CASSPYLNQPQHF. In nucleotides, the CDR3 is TGTGCCAGCAGCCCGTATCTGAATCAGCCCCAGCATTTT.

The chain recombines TRBV5-1 with TRBJ2-2; 7 bases map to TRBD1. Trimming removed 3 bases from V and 0 bases from J; junction bases left unmatched: 2. CDR1 and CDR2 from the germline V gene are SGHRS and YFSETQ. The CDR3 sequence is 15 residues long. CDR3 DNA: TGCGCCAGCAGCTCCACAGGGGCGAACACCGGGGAGCTGTTTTTT. Protein sequence: CASSSTGANTGELFF.

The rearrangement uses TRBV7-2 and TRBJ1-3, with D possibly TRBD1 on 5 matching bases. The CDR3 contains 14 residues. Trimming stripped 1 base from V and 11 bases from J, with 15 bases between. Germline values: CDR1 SGHTA, CDR2 FQGNSA. The CDR3: CASSLGGEGVAIYF. The CDR3, as DNA: TGTGCCAGCAGCTTAGGAGGGGAGGGTGTAGCCATATATTTT.

The CDR3 protein is CASSQDPGVAGSNEQFF. The CDR3 nucleotides are TGCGCCAGCAGCCAAGATCCAGGGGTAGCGGGATCGAATGAGCAGTTCTTC. The chain carries TRBV4-3 and TRBJ2-1, with TRBD2 identical over 8 bases. The length of the CDR3 is 17 residues. J gave up 7 bases and V 0 bases, and 11 bases lay outside the gene matches. Germline V gene lookup returns CDR1 LGHNA and CDR2 YSLEER.

The V and J genes are TRBV11-2 and TRBJ2-7; the match to TRBD1 covers 8 bases. Trimming at V came to 3 bases and at J to 3 bases, leaving 4 bases not matched to a gene. CDR3 size: 14 residues. From germline, CDR1 is SGHAT and CDR2 FQNNGV. CDR3 sequence reads: CASSLSGQDYEQYF. For the CDR3, the DNA is TGTGCCAGCAGCTTGTCGGGACAGGACTACGAGCAGTACTTC.

CDR3 coding DNA: TGTGCCAGCAGTTTTTCCGGGAACACTGAAGCTTTCTTT. Translated, it gives CASSFSGNTEAFF. This chain connects TRBV28 to TRBJ1-1; D is unresolved. Trimming cost V 3 bases and J 1 base, with 6 bases left between them. CDR1 MDHEN and CDR2 SYDVKM come from the germline V gene. CDR3 length equals 13 residues.

The chain has TRBV18 and TRBJ2-2; D perhaps matches TRBD2 (6 bases). There are 14 residues in the CDR3. The germline V gene encodes CDR1 KGHSH and CDR2 LQKENI. V was cut by 8 bases and J by 2 bases, with 12 bases left in between. The CDR3 loop reads CASDPGLNTGELFF. The DNA of the CDR3 is TGTGCCAGCGACCCGGGACTTAACACCGGGGAGCTGTTTTTT.

The chain couples TRBV11-3 to TRBJ2-6; 9 nucleotides align to TRBD1. The CDR3 spans 17 residues. V shed 5 bases and J 2 bases; nucleotides not matched to a gene: 7. The germline V gene encodes CDR1 SGHNT and CDR2 YENEEA. In DNA form, the CDR3 reads TGTGCCAGCAGCCCCGGGACAGGGAGTACTGGGGCCAACGTCCTGACTTTC. Amino acids: CASSPGTGSTGANVLTF.

The chain uses TRBV9 and TRBJ1-3; 8 nucleotides align to TRBD1. After removal of 0 bases from V and 7 bases from J, the junction contained 15 bases not matched to a gene. Germline V gene data show CDR1 as SGDLS and CDR2 as YYNGEE. This CDR3 contains 18 residues. CDR3 nucleotides: TGTGCCAGCAGCGTAGCCCCACGTTCCCCAGGGGGCCTGAACACCATATATTTT. Translating it yields CASSVAPRSPGGLNTIYF.

This clone showed up just once. This chain connects TRBV7-2 to TRBJ1-2, with TRBD1 matching 7 bases. CDR1 and CDR2 from the germline V gene are SGHTA and FQGNSA. The CDR3 runs 14 residues. With 1 base clipped from V and 5 bases from J, the junction kept 4 bases outside the gene matches. This chain's CDR3 is CASSLGGTEYGYTF. CDR3 nucleotide sequence: TGTGCCAGCAGCTTAGGGGGGACAGAATATGGCTACACCTTC.

The count of this clone is one. The rearrangement joins TRBV29-1 to TRBJ2-7; 13 nucleotides line up with TRBD2. The ends lost 4 bases at V and 6 bases at J; junction bases unmatched: 3. CDR3 length: 13 amino acids. Germline V lookup: CDR1 SQVTM, CDR2 ANQGSEA. The CDR3 here is CSVGTSGSLEQYF. The CDR3 nucleotides are TGCAGCGTTGGGACTAGCGGGAGCCTCGAGCAGTACTTC.